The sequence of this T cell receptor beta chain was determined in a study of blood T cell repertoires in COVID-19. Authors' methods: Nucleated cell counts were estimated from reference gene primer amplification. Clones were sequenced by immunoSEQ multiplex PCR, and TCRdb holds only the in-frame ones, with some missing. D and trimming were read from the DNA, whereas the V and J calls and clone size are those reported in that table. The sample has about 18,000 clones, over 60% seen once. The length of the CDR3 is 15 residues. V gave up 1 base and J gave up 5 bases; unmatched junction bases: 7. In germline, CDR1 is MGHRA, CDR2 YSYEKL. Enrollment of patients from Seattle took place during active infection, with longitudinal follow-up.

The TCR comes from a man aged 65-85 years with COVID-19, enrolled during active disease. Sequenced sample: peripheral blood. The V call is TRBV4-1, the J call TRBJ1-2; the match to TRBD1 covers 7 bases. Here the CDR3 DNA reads TGCGCCAGCAGCCAAGCCCATACAGGGGTATATGGCTACACCTTC. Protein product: CASSQAHTGVYGYTF.